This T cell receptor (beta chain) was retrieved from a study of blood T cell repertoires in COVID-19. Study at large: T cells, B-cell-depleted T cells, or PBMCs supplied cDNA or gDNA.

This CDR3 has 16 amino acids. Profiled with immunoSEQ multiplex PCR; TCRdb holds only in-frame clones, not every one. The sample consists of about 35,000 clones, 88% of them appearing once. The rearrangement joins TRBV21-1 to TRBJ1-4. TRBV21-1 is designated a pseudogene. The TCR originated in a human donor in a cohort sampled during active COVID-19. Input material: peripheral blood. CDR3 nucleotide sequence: TGTGCCAGCCGCGAGAGGGAAGAAGCAACTAATGAAAAACTGTTTTTT. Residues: CASREREEATNEKLFF.